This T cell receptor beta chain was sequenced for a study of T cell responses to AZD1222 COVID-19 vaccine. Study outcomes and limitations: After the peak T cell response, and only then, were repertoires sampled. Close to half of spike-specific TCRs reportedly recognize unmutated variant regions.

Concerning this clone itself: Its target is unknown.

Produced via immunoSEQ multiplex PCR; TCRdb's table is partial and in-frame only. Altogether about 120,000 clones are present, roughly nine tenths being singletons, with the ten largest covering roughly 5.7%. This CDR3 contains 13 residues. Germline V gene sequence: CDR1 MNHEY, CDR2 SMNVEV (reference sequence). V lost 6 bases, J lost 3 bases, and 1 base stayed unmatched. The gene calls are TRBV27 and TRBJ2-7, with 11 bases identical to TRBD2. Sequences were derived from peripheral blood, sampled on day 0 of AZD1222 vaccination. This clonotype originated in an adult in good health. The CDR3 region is CASRLAGVYEQYF. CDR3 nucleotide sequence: TGTGCCAGCAGACTAGCGGGAGTCTACGAGCAGTACTTC.